This T cell receptor beta chain was identified in a study of T-cell reconstitution after alpha-beta-depleted transplantation in children. J gave up 2 bases and V 3 bases, and 3 bases lay outside the gene matches. The CDR3 sequence is 15 residues long. This clonotype was counted a few times. Preparation of the TCRbeta library used unique molecular identifiers. From the PCR reads, TCRdb called clonotypes with MiXCR, one entry per CDR3 protein. Of a few hundred thousand distinct CDR3 sequences listed, 25% to 30% are singletons. The source is a boy under three years old with Wiskott-Aldrich syndrome, due to receive a stem cell transplant. The chain combines TRBV12-3 or TRBV12-4 with TRBJ2-3; 9 bases line up with TRBD2. Sequencing was performed on PBMCs, taken before TCRalphabeta/CD19-depleted stem cell transplant. The CDR3 spells CASSLASGITDTQYF. The CDR3 nucleotides are TGTGCCAGCAGTTTGGCTAGCGGGATCACAGATACGCAGTATTTT.